A single sample gave rise to the 20 T cell receptor beta chains below, sequenced in a study of Graves' ophthalmopathy and Graves' hyperthyroidism. Amplifying from RNA transcripts, the study obtained TCR beta CDR3 regions. The first-round RT-PCR employed HTBI primers together with the Qiagen OneStep RT-PCR kit. A multiplex PCR was then performed as the second round. Each CDR3 protein gets one entry after TCRdb re-called the multiplex PCR reads with MiXCR. The sample includes approximately 1.2 million distinct CDR3 sequences, about two fifths of them seen just once. Input material: peripheral blood or thyroid tissue (not recorded which). These receptors came from an adult man with Graves' hyperthyroidism.

This chain connects TRBV29-1 to TRBJ2-7, with 9 bases aligning to TRBD1. The CDR3 sequence is 14 residues long. The germline CDR1 and CDR2 sequences are SQVTM and ANQGSEA. V lost 4 bases, J lost 3 bases, and 7 bases stayed unmatched. The CDR3 DNA follows: TGCAGCGTTGGAAACACGGGACAGGGCTACGAGCAGTACTTC. This translates into CSVGNTGQGYEQYF.

The chain recombines TRBV12-3 or TRBV12-4 with TRBJ2-2; D unresolved. This CDR3 is built from 16 residues. Trimming shortened V by 3 bases and J by 7 bases, and 18 bases separated the two germline ends. The CDR3: CASSFGTRTRNGELFF. The CDR3 DNA is TGTGCCAGCAGTTTTGGAACGCGGACCAGGAACGGGGAGCTGTTTTTT.

This clonotype was found many times. The chain has TRBV20-1 and TRBJ2-7; D is ambiguous. Germline loops: CDR1 DFQATT, CDR2 SNEGSKA (reference sequence). CDR3 length equals 12 residues. Trimming cost V 1 base and J 2 bases, with 6 bases left between them. The CDR3 loop is CSARAQAYEQYF. CDR3 DNA sequence: TGCAGTGCTAGAGCACAAGCCTACGAGCAGTACTTC.

This chain connects TRBV15 to TRBJ2-2; no reliable D call. The CDR3 is made up of 17 amino acids. Trimming left V 3 bases short and J 0 bases short, with 14 bases between. Germline-derived CDR1 and CDR2 are LNHNV and YYDKDF (reference sequence). CDR3 sequence: CATSSVVTDANTGELFF. In DNA, the CDR3 is TGTGCCACCAGCAGCGTAGTGACGGACGCGAACACCGGGGAGCTGTTTTTT.

This chain uses TRBV6-5 with TRBJ2-7; D ambiguous. The CDR3 extends over 14 amino acids. The V end lost 5 bases, the J end lost 2 bases, and 13 bases lay between the germline ends. Germline V lookup: CDR1 MNHEY, CDR2 SVGAGI. The CDR3 loop is CASSKKLGTYEQYF. The DNA of the CDR3 is TGTGCCAGCAGTAAGAAACTGGGCACCTACGAGCAGTACTTC.

For this clonotype: A read error may be the cause here, since a much bigger clone is one base away. The chain combines TRBV20-1 with TRBJ2-5, with a tentative D call TRBD1 (6 bases). Germline CDR1 reads DFQATT; CDR2 reads SNEGSKA (reference sequence). This CDR3 region has 14 residues. CDR3 residues: CSASLQGALETRYF. The CDR3 DNA sequence: TGCAGTGCTAGTCTACAGGGAGCCCTAGAGACCCGGTACTTC.

This clonotype was detected only once. The junction differs from germline at one of its ends, possibly a read error. The chain is built from TRBV10-2 and TRBJ2-5, with 8 bases fitting TRBD2. The CDR3 is made up of 16 amino acids. The V gene's germline CDR1 is WSHSY and CDR2 SAAADI. The CDR3, as DNA: TGTGCCAGCAGTCTCGGTCTTCCGGGGGGGAGAGAGACCCAGTACTTC. It is translated as CASSLGLPGGRETQYF.

V usage is TRBV25-1 and J usage is TRBJ1-6, with D hard to call. The V gene lost 5 bases and the J gene lost 1 base, with 21 bases spanning the gap. Germline V CDR1 and CDR2: MGHDK, SYGVNS. The CDR3 runs 19 residues. The CDR3 coding sequence is TGTGCCAGCAGTTTAAAGAGTCGCGGGGTTTTGTCCTATAATTCACCCCTCCACTTT. As protein: CASSLKSRGVLSYNSPLHF.

This clonotype occurred a few times. The chain has TRBV30 and TRBJ1-6; D is possibly TRBD1 (5 bases). Germline CDR1 GTSNPN, CDR2 SVGIG (reference sequence). This CDR3 has 13 residues. V was shortened by 1 base and J by 5 bases, with 6 bases between the two germline ends. CDR3 bases: TGTGCCTGGAGTGAGGGGAATAATTCACCCCTCCACTTT. Translated: CAWSEGNNSPLHF.

The sample holds a few counts of this clonotype. V is TRBV7-2 and J is TRBJ2-2, with D perhaps being TRBD1 or TRBD2 (5 bases each). This CDR3 has 14 residues. V was shortened by 4 bases and J by 4 bases, with 10 bases between the two germline ends. CDR1 and CDR2 (germline): SGHTA, FQGNSA. The CDR3 bases are TGTGCCAGCAGCTCCATGGGACCCACCGGGGAGCTGTTTTTT. As protein: CASSSMGPTGELFF.

This clonotype was seen a single time. The CDR3 region is CASSPSSLLNYGYTF. In nucleotides, the CDR3 is TGCGCCAGCAGTCCGAGCAGTCTTTTAAACTATGGCTACACCTTC. The J gene is TRBJ1-2, the V gene TRBV10-2; D is unclear. V was pared by 5 bases and J by 2 bases, with 15 bases between. Germline values: CDR1 WSHSY, CDR2 SAAADI. The CDR3 runs 15 residues.

This clonotype is a singleton in its sample. This may be a read error, as it is one base from a much larger clone. The chain combines TRBV5-6 with TRBJ1-5, with no clear D. CDR3 length: 12 residues. V was shortened by 0 bases and J by 16 bases, with 14 bases between the two germline ends. Germline CDR1 is SGHDT and CDR2 is YYEEEE. The CDR3 loop is CASSLDGGRPHF. The CDR3, as DNA: TGTGCCAGCAGCTTGGATGGCGGCCGCCCCCATTTT.

This clonotype was counted ten times or more. This chain uses TRBV29-1 with TRBJ2-5; maybe TRBD2 (6 bases). Deletions cut 4 bases from V and 2 bases from J, with 11 bases between. CDR1 and CDR2 from the germline V gene are SQVTM and ANQGSEA. This CDR3 comprises 13 residues. The CDR3 protein is CSVGGERQETQYF. The CDR3 DNA reads TGCAGCGTTGGGGGGGAACGGCAAGAGACCCAGTACTTC. The full variable domain, rest sourced from reference TRBV29-1 and TRBJ2-5, is SAVISQKPSRDICQRGTSLTIQCQVDSQVTMMFWYRQQPGQSLTLIATANQGSEATYESGFVIDKFPISRPNLTFSTLTVSNMSPEDSSIYLCSVGGERQETQYFGPGTRLLVL.

This clonotype was observed at least ten times. The chain is built from TRBV5-1 and TRBJ1-1; 7 bases align to TRBD1. Trimming at V came to 6 bases and at J to 0 bases, leaving 11 bases not matched to a gene. Per germline, CDR1 SGHRS and CDR2 YFSETQ. The CDR3 length is 16 residues. CDR3 sequence reads: CASTRWGQSLNTEAFF. The CDR3 DNA follows: TGCGCCAGCACCCGGTGGGGACAGAGCTTGAACACTGAAGCTTTCTTT.

In this sample, this clonotype turned up a few times. V is TRBV7-2 and J is TRBJ1-4, with D perhaps matching TRBD1 (6 bases). CDR3 length: 17 amino acids. The V end was cut by 4 bases, the J end by 0 bases, with 15 bases between. CDR1 and CDR2 (germline): SGHTA, FQGNSA. The CDR3 nucleotides read TGTGCCAGCAGCTCCGCCGGGGGGGCCACAACTAATGAAAAACTGTTTTTT. As protein: CASSSAGGATTNEKLFF.

This clonotype appeared many times. V and J are TRBV15 and TRBJ2-7; weak D call: TRBD2 (6 bases). The CDR3 consists of 13 residues. Per germline, CDR1 LNHNV and CDR2 YYDKDF (reference sequence). Trimming took 8 bases from V and 3 from J, leaving 14 bases between them. CDR3 in amino acids: CATAPGDRYEQYF. CDR3 nucleotide sequence: TGTGCCACCGCCCCGGGGGACCGCTACGAGCAGTACTTC.

This clonotype showed up just a few times. The chain carries TRBV12-3 or TRBV12-4 and TRBJ2-5; the D is unclear. V lost 4 bases to trimming and J lost 5 bases, with 17 bases between them. The CDR3 covers 15 residues. This CDR3 is CASSSGEPRVETQYF. The DNA for the CDR3 is TGTGCCAGCAGTTCAGGAGAGCCTCGGGTCGAGACCCAGTACTTC.

V and J are TRBV7-2 and TRBJ2-7, with 8 bases identical to TRBD1. Trimming removed 1 base from V and 6 bases from J; junction bases left unmatched: 2. Germline assignment: CDR1 SGHTA and CDR2 FQGNSA. The CDR3 is 13 residues long. CDR3 protein: CASSLEDRGEQYF. CDR3 nucleotides: TGTGCCAGCAGCTTAGAAGACAGGGGCGAGCAGTACTTC.

The chain links TRBV2 to TRBJ1-5; TRBD1 might be the D (6 bases). Trimming took 7 bases from V and 2 from J, leaving 15 bases between them. Germline CDR1 and CDR2: SNHLY and FYNNEI. This CDR3 comprises 15 residues. In nucleotides, the CDR3 is TGTGCCAGCACCGACGGGGGGGCGGGCAATCAGCCCCAGCATTTT. Its translation: CASTDGGAGNQPQHF.

Of note for this clonotype: A much larger clone sits a single nucleotide away, making a read error possible. Written as DNA, the CDR3 is TGTGCCAGCAGCTTAATAGACATCCCCAGAGACTATGGCCACACCTTC. As protein: CASSLIDIPRDYGHTF. The J gene is TRBJ1-2, the V gene TRBV7-8; no clear D. Looked up from germline, CDR1 is SGHVS and CDR2 is FQNEAQ. This CDR3 contains 16 residues.